This T cell receptor beta chain was sequenced during a study of vaccination and CD4 T cells after COVID-19. At the level of the study: Collection of post-vaccine samples followed dose two by a median about 72 days, spanning a range of 14 to 241. Either a CEFX pool, an HIV-1 Nef pool, or no peptide was added to control cultures. Overlapping spike peptides of SARS-CoV-2, HCoV-NL63, HCoV-OC43 and HCoV-229E stimulated the cells.

V lost 3 bases, J lost 0 bases, and 11 bases lay in between. From germline, CDR1 is WNHNN and CDR2 SYGVQD (reference sequence). The CDR3 is 16 residues long. Treatment noted: approximately 9-day PBMC culture with coronavirus spike peptide pools or control peptides (ViraFEST assay). After being plated at two million per well, PBMCs were cultured with 10 IU/ml IL-2 and approximately 10 ug/ml peptide pools. Sequence data for DNA of cultured CD4+ T cells were generated by the Oncomine TCR Beta short-read assay. TCRdb independently ran MiXCR on the PCR reads; one entry per CDR3 protein. The sample consists of under 25,000 distinct CDR3 sequences, about two fifths of them appearing once. Comment on this clonotype: Its target is not known.

Sequenced input: cultured CD4+ T cells from blood. The TCR originated in a human donor with COVID-19. This chain joins TRBV10-1 and TRBJ1-4; D remains ambiguous. In nucleotides, the CDR3 is TGCGCCAGCAGTGAAAAGCTCCCAGCAACTAATGAAAAACTGTTTTTT. Its protein is CASSEKLPATNEKLFF.